One sample yielded the 10 T cell receptor beta chains listed below, sequenced in a study of blood T cell repertoires in COVID-19. Only in-frame clones appear in the TCRdb table, and some are missing; sequencing was by immunoSEQ multiplex PCR. The profile shows 130,000 to 150,000 clones, 80% of them singletons. Sequencing used peripheral blood. The receptors here all came from a man between 65 and 79 years old who had recovered from COVID-19.

The rearrangement links TRBV11-2 to TRBJ1-2, with TRBD1 matching 10 bases. V lost 7 bases and J lost 7; bases outside the gene matches: 6. The CDR3 sequence is 13 residues long. Germline CDR1 SGHAT, CDR2 FQNNGV. The CDR3 region is CASTRDRGFGYTF. The CDR3 coding sequence is TGTGCCAGCACCCGGGACAGGGGTTTTGGCTACACCTTC. Drawing the rest from reference TRBV11-2 and TRBJ1-2, the complete variable domain is EAGVAQSPRYKIIEKRQSVAFWCNPISGHATLYWYQQILGQGPKLLIQFQNNGVVDDSQLPKDRFSAERLKGVDSTLKIQPAKLEDSAVYLCASTRDRGFGYTFGSGTRLTVV.

This sequence joins TRBV7-9 and TRBJ2-3, with TRBD2 identical over 13 bases. Germline loops: CDR1 SEHNR, CDR2 FQNEAQ (reference sequence). The CDR3 has 15 residues. Trimming took 5 bases from V and 5 from J; bases not matched to a gene: 4. The CDR3 DNA sequence: TGTGCCAGCAGCATCGGACTAGCGGGAGTAGATACGCAGTATTTT. It translates to CASSIGLAGVDTQYF.

The chain employs TRBV12-5 and TRBJ1-1; D is possibly TRBD1 (5 bases). CDR1 and CDR2 (germline): LGHNT, FRNRAP. The CDR3 sequence is 16 residues long. V gave up 0 bases and J gave up 4 bases, with 15 bases separating them. The CDR3: CASGLVLIGVGTEAFF. DNA of the CDR3: TGTGCTAGTGGTTTGGTTCTCATAGGGGTAGGCACTGAAGCTTTCTTT.

The chain is built from TRBV9 and TRBJ2-7, with 7 bases identical to TRBD1. The germline V gene encodes CDR1 SGDLS and CDR2 YYNGEE. The junction had 6 bases not matched to a gene; V was cut back by 0 bases and J by 3 bases. The CDR3 loop spans 15 amino acids. CDR3 protein: CASSVDGTAYYEQYF. The DNA for the CDR3 is TGTGCCAGCAGCGTAGACGGGACAGCTTACTACGAGCAGTACTTC.

V gene TRBV20-1 combines with J gene TRBJ1-5; 7 bases are shared with TRBD1. Germline CDR1 reads DFQATT; CDR2 reads SNEGSKA (reference sequence). This CDR3 is built from 11 residues. Germline trimming cut 5 bases from V and 7 bases from J; bases unmatched to any gene: 2. For the CDR3, the DNA is TGCAGTGCTCCGGACAGGCAGCCCCAGCATTTT. It specifies CSAPDRQPQHF.

A note on this clone: This specimen includes other DNA sequences encoding the same CDR3. CDR3 region: CAWSRGQNTEAFF. The CDR3 nucleotides read TGTGCCTGGAGTAGAGGCCAGAACACTGAAGCTTTCTTT. The chain is built from TRBV30 and TRBJ1-1, with unresolved D. The CDR3 extends over 13 amino acids. CDR1 is GTSNPN, CDR2 SVGIG, per germline (reference sequence). The V end was cut by 2 bases, the J end by 1 base, with 8 bases between.

The chain links TRBV29-1 to TRBJ2-5, with 8 bases identical to TRBD1. Per germline, CDR1 SQVTM and CDR2 ANQGSEA. After removal of 0 bases from V and 5 bases from J, the junction contained 11 bases not matched to a gene. CDR3 length equals 16 residues. The CDR3 nucleotides are TGCAGCGTTGAAGACCCTACCGGGACAGGTTTGGAGACCCAGTACTTC. Its protein is CSVEDPTGTGLETQYF.

The rearrangement joins TRBV19 to TRBJ2-1; 7 positions match TRBD2. V gave up 3 bases and J gave up 10 bases; unmatched junction bases: 3. CDR1 is LNHDA and CDR2 is SQIVND in the germline V gene (reference sequence). This CDR3 has 12 residues. The DNA for the CDR3 is TGTGCCAGTAGTATTGGGGGAGGGGAGCAGTTCTTC. Amino acid sequence: CASSIGGGEQFF.

The rearrangement uses TRBV7-9 and TRBJ1-2, with TRBD1 identical over 8 bases. The germline gives CDR1 SEHNR, CDR2 FQNEAQ (reference sequence). V lost 4 bases to trimming and J lost 8 bases; unmatched junction nucleotides: 18. CDR3 length: 17 residues. The CDR3, as DNA: TGTGCCAGCAGCTCATCAGAAAGGGACAGGTGGCAAGACGGCTACACCTTC. This sequence encodes CASSSSERDRWQDGYTF.

The chain carries TRBV5-1 and TRBJ1-4; D may be TRBD1 (6 bases). Germline V gene sequence: CDR1 SGHRS, CDR2 YFSETQ. V was pared by 2 bases and J by 4 bases, with 12 bases between. CDR3 length: 15 amino acids. The CDR3 here is CASSFTDRINEKLFF. The CDR3 nucleotides are TGCGCCAGCAGCTTTACGGACAGAATTAATGAAAAACTGTTTTTT.